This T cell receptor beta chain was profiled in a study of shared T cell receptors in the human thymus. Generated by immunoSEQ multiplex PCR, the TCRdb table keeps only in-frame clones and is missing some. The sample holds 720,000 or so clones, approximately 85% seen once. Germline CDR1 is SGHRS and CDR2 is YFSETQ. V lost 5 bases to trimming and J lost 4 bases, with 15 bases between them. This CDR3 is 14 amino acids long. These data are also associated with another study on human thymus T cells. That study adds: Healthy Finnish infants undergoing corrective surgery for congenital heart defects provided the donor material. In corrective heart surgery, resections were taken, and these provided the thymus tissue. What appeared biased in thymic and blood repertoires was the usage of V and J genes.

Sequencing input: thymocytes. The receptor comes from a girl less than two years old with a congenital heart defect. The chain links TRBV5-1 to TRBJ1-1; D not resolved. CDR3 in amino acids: CASRNGPEGTEAFF. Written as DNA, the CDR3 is TGCGCCAGCAGAAATGGACCGGAGGGCACTGAAGCTTTCTTT.